The rows below give T cell receptor beta chains drawn from one sample of a study of T cells in Graves' hyperthyroidism and ophthalmopathy. MiXCR, run by TCRdb on the multiplex PCR reads, gives a single entry per CDR3 protein. The sample consists of hundreds of thousands of distinct CDR3 sequences, less than 20% of them appearing once. The sequenced sample consisted of blood. The receptors come from a woman between 18 and 29 years old with Graves' hyperthyroidism that later progressed to Graves' ophthalmopathy. Each CDR3 is given with its conserved first and last residue. The D gene is left open where the match is weak. Size tells how often a clone was seen (once, few, many) or the class of an expanded clone, and some rows leave it out.

V	D	J	size	CDR3	DNA
TRBV7-2	.	TRBJ2-1	many	CASSLGERFYNEQFF	TGTGCCAGCAGTTTAGGGGAGAGGTTCTACAATGAGCAGTTCTTC
TRBV9	TRBD2	TRBJ2-1	.	CASSGTSGSGYEQFF	TGTGCCAGCAGCGGGACTAGCGGGAGTGGTTATGAGCAGTTCTTC
TRBV20-1	.	TRBJ2-7	many	CSARDWGTISYEQYF	TGCAGTGCTAGAGACTGGGGGACCATCTCCTACGAGCAGTACTTC
TRBV7-9	.	TRBJ2-5	many	CASSFGPGQRKETQYF	.
TRBV20-1	.	TRBJ2-1	many	CSARRTGTGDNEQFF	TGCAGTGCTAGACGAACCGGGACTGGAGACAATGAGCAGTTCTTC
TRBV6-1	TRBD1	TRBJ1-4	.	CASRTGGSEKLFF	TGTGCCAGCAGGACAGGGGGCAGTGAAAAACTGTTTTTT
TRBV28	.	TRBJ1-1	.	CASSLWTRARGSTEAFF	TGTGCCAGCAGTTTATGGACCCGAGCTCGGGGGAGCACTGAAGCTTTCTTT
TRBV6-1	TRBD1	TRBJ1-5	few	CASSSSPTGGNQPQHF	TGTGCCAGCAGTAGCAGCCCAACAGGGGGCAATCAGCCCCAGCATTTT
TRBV6-2/TRBV6-3	.	TRBJ2-7	.	CASSYSERHEQYF	TGTGCCAGCAGTTACTCGGAGCGCCACGAGCAGTACTTC
TRBV5-1	.	TRBJ2-7	few	CASSLGGSVAPRWDEQYF	TGCGCCAGCAGCTTGGGCGGGTCTGTAGCGCCCCGTTGGGACGAGCAGTACTTC
TRBV28	.	TRBJ2-3	many	CASSFRVSTDTQYF	TGTGCCAGCAGTTTTCGAGTTAGCACAGATACGCAGTATTTT
TRBV12-3/TRBV12-4	TRBD2	TRBJ2-5	many	CASTPDVAGPIQETQYF	TGTGCCAGCACCCCCGATGTAGCGGGGCCCATACAAGAGACCCAGTACTTC
TRBV3-1	.	TRBJ2-3	many	CASSPNPTDTQYF	TGTGCCAGCAGCCCTAATCCCACAGATACGCAGTATTTT
TRBV20-1	TRBD1	TRBJ1-6	many	CSARDAGTGGRSPLHF	TGCAGTGCTAGAGACGCCGGTACAGGGGGCCGATCACCCCTCCACTTT
TRBV29-1	TRBD2	TRBJ2-7	many	CSVGTGTTYEQYF	TGCAGCGTGGGAACCGGGACTACCTACGAGCAGTACTTC
TRBV5-6	.	TRBJ1-1	few	CASSFPRWRDVGTEAFF	TGTGCCAGCAGCTTCCCCAGATGGAGGGATGTCGGAACTGAAGCTTTCTTT
TRBV5-1	.	TRBJ2-3	.	CASRPTSWSRHTQYF	TGCGCCAGCAGGCCAACTAGCTGGAGTAGGCATACGCAGTATTTT
TRBV5-6	TRBD1	TRBJ1-2	few	CASTKLGQGNYGYTF	TGTGCCAGCACCAAACTCGGACAGGGGAACTATGGCTACACCTTC
TRBV6-1	TRBD1	TRBJ2-7	many	CASSRSGTGDEQYF	TGTGCCAGCAGTCGTTCCGGGACAGGGGACGAGCAGTACTTC
TRBV6-1	TRBD2	TRBJ2-1	.	CASRSGTNAYNEQFF	TGTGCCAGCAGATCCGGGACTAACGCCTACAATGAGCAGTTCTTC
TRBV6-2/TRBV6-3	.	TRBJ1-4	many	CASSPSQGTNEKLFF	TGTGCCAGCAGTCCTTCACAGGGAACTAATGAAAAACTGTTTTTT
TRBV18	.	TRBJ2-7	.	CASSIPNKGYEQYF	TGTGCCAGCTCCATCCCGAATAAGGGGTACGAGCAGTACTTC
TRBV3-1	TRBD2	TRBJ2-1	many	CASNRGLAGEREQFF	TGTGCCAGCAACCGAGGACTAGCGGGAGAACGTGAGCAGTTCTTC
TRBV20-1	.	TRBJ2-1	.	CSARSTRMSSYNEQFF	TGCAGTGCGAGGTCGACTCGGATGAGCTCCTACAATGAGCAGTTCTTC
TRBV29-1	.	TRBJ2-1	few	CSVNDSGLQFF	TGCAGCGTCAATGATTCCGGGTTGCAGTTCTTC
TRBV12-5	.	TRBJ2-1	many	CASGLVLGTANNEQFF	TGTGCTAGTGGTTTGGTACTAGGGACTGCTAACAATGAGCAGTTCTTC
TRBV6-2/TRBV6-3	TRBD1	TRBJ1-5	many	CASSYNEGAGSNQPQHF	TGTGCCAGCAGTTACAATGAGGGGGCTGGGAGCAATCAGCCCCAGCATTTT
TRBV20-1	.	TRBJ2-1	many	CSASRFSHNEQFF	TGCAGTGCTAGTCGTTTCTCCCACAATGAGCAGTTCTTC
TRBV18	.	TRBJ2-7	many	CASSLRQQSYEQYF	TGTGCCAGCTCACTCAGACAGCAGTCCTACGAGCAGTACTTC
TRBV3-1	.	TRBJ1-6	many	CASGKGYNSPLHF	TGTGCCAGCGGTAAAGGCTATAATTCACCCCTCCACTTT
TRBV6-1	.	TRBJ2-3	many	CASTRQVTADTQYF	TGTGCCAGCACCAGACAGGTTACCGCAGATACGCAGTATTTT
TRBV3-1	TRBD2	TRBJ2-1	.	CASSQDLGTSSYEQFF	TGTGCCAGCAGCCAAGATCTCGGGACTAGTTCTTACGAGCAGTTCTTC
TRBV15	.	TRBJ2-7	few	CATSPLGLAEQYF	TGTGCCACCAGCCCGCTCGGCCTAGCGGAGCAGTACTTC
TRBV20-1	TRBD1	TRBJ2-7	many	CSAKGTVYEQYF	TGCAGTGCTAAGGGGACAGTCTACGAGCAGTACTTC
TRBV20-1	TRBD1	TRBJ2-5	many	CSALGQKYQETQYF	TGCAGTGCTCTGGGACAGAAGTACCAAGAGACCCAGTACTTC
TRBV19	.	TRBJ1-1	.	CASSRATTVNTEAFF	TGTGCCAGTAGTAGAGCGACGACAGTGAACACTGAAGCTTTCTTT
TRBV20-1	.	TRBJ2-7	many	CSASRESPEVGSGVESSYEQYF	TGCAGTGCTAGCAGGGAATCTCCCGAAGTAGGGTCAGGGGTGGAGAGCTCCTACGAGCAGTACTTC
TRBV30	TRBD1	TRBJ2-1	many	CAWRYPGTGYNEQFF	TGTGCCTGGAGGTACCCCGGGACAGGATACAATGAGCAGTTCTTC
TRBV28	TRBD1	TRBJ2-5	many	CASSSLGGRKTQYF	TGTGCCAGCAGTTCCCTAGGGGGCAGGAAGACCCAGTACTTC
TRBV19	.	TRBJ2-5	few	CANPDCKAIAEETQYF	TGTGCCAACCCCGATTGCAAAGCCATAGCGGAAGAGACCCAGTACTTC
TRBV27	.	TRBJ2-1	many	CASIRSGSSYNEQFF	TGTGCCAGCATCCGTAGCGGAAGCTCCTACAATGAGCAGTTCTTC
TRBV10-3	TRBD1	TRBJ2-7	many	CAISALTGGNYEQYF	TGTGCCATCAGTGCTCTGACAGGGGGCAACTACGAGCAGTACTTC
TRBV5-1	TRBD1	TRBJ1-1	many	CASSAGQWITEAFF	TGCGCCAGCAGCGCGGGACAGTGGATCACTGAAGCTTTCTTT